This T cell receptor beta chain emerged from a study of PD-L1 blockade in urothelial cancer. Overall study: At 6 weeks and at 3 weeks (second dose) after treatment start, blood was analyzed.

Study findings and constraints: Below-median pretreatment blood TCR clonality predicted better survival.

In the case of this clone: Its target is unknown.

Time point specified: pretreatment peripheral blood. CDR1 and CDR2 from the germline V gene are MDHEN and SYDVKM. V lost 3 bases, J lost 5 bases, and 2 bases stayed unmatched. This CDR3 has 13 amino acids. TCRdb keeps only in-frame clones here, not all; method: immunoSEQ multiplex PCR. The sample has more than 75,000 clones, roughly 84% seen once; the top ten hold around 1.9%. This sequence originates from a man aged 60 to 69 with urothelial cancer. Sequenced here: PBMCs, sampled around atezolizumab (anti-PD-L1) treatment. The chain links TRBV28 to TRBJ2-3; TRBD2 agrees at 7 bases. The CDR3 nucleotides read TGTGCCAGCAGTTTGGGAGGGAGAGATACGCAGTATTTT. Its translation is CASSLGGRDTQYF.